This TCR beta chain is drawn from a study of T cell responses to AZD1222 COVID-19 vaccine. Study background: Timing groups of about 4 and about 12 weeks for second doses were pooled.

On this clone: As yet, its antigen is unknown.

CDR3 size: 13 residues. The V and J ends lost 5 bases and 6 bases, in that order; junction bases with no gene match: 4. The method was immunoSEQ multiplex PCR; TCRdb's version includes in-frame clones alone and lacks a portion of them. Found here are some 85,000 clones, roughly nine tenths of them singletons; the top ten hold 6% to 9%. Study-level findings and limits: Spike as a whole was targeted by vaccine-associated CD4 TCRs, dominant at 160-218 and 743-854.

The specimen was peripheral blood, collected on day 0 of AZD1222 vaccination. The chain links TRBV12-3 or TRBV12-4 to TRBJ2-7; 10 bases match TRBD1. This clonotype originated in an adult in good health. The CDR3 bases are TGTGCCAGCAGTGATCGGACAGGGGGCGAGCAGTACTTC. Amino acids: CASSDRTGGEQYF.